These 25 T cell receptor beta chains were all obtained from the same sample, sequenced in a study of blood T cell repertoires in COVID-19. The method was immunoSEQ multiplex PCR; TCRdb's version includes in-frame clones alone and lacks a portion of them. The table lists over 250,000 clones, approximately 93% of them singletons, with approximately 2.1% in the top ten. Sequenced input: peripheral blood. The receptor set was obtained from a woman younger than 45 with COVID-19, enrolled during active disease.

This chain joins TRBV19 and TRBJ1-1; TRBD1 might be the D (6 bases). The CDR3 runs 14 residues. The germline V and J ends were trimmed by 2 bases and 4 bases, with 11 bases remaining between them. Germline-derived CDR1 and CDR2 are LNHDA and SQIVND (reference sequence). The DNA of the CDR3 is TGTGCCAGTAGTATAACGGCAGGGGCCACTGAAGCTTTCTTT. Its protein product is CASSITAGATEAFF.

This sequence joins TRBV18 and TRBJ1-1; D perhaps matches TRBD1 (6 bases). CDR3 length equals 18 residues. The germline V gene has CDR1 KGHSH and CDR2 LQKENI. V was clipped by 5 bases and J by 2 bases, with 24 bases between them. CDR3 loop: CASSAREFKGGKNTEAFF. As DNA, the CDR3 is TGTGCCAGCTCAGCCAGGGAGTTTAAAGGGGGAAAAAACACTGAAGCTTTCTTT.

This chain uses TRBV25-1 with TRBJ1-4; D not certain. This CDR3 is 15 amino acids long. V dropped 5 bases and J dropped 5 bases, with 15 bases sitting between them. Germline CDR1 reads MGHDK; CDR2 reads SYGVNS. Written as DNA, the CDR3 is TGTGCCAGCAGTTTCAACGGCTACGGGAATGAAAAACTGTTTTTT. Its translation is CASSFNGYGNEKLFF.

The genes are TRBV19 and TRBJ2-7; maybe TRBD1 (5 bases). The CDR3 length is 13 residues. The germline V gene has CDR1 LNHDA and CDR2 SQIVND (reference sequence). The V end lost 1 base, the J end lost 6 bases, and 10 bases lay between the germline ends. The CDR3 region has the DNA TGTGCCAGTAGTATAGTCCAGGGTTCCGAGCAGTACTTC. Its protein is CASSIVQGSEQYF.

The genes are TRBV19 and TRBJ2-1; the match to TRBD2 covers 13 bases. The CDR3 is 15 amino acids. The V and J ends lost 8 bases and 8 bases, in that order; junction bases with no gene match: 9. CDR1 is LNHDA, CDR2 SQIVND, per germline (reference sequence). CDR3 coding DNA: TGTGCCAGTCGTCCCACTAGCGGGAGGGCCGATGAGCAGTTCTTC. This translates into CASRPTSGRADEQFF.

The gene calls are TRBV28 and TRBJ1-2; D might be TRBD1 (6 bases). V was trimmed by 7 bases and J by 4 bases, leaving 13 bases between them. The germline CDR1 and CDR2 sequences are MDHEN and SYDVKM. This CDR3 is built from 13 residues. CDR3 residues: CASTLQGAYGYTF. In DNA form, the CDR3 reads TGTGCCAGCACACTACAGGGAGCCTATGGCTACACCTTC.

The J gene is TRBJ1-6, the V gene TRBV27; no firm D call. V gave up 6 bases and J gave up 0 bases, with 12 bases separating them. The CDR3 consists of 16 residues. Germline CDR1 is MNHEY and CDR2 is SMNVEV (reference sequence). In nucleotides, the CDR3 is TGTGCCAGCAGGGGCGGTGGGAGCTCCTATAATTCACCCCTCCACTTT. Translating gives CASRGGGSSYNSPLHF.

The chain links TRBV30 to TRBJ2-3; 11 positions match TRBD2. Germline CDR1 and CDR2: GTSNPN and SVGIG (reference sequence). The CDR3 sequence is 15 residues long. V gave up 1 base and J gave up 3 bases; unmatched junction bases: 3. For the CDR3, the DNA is TGTGCCTGGAGTGGGCTAGCGGGAGGAACAGATACGCAGTATTTT. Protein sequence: CAWSGLAGGTDTQYF.

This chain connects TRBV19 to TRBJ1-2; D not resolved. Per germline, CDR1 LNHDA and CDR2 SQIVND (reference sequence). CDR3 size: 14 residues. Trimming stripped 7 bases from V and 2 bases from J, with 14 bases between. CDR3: CASTPAGRNYGYTF. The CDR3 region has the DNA TGTGCCAGTACCCCCGCTGGCAGAAACTATGGCTACACCTTC.

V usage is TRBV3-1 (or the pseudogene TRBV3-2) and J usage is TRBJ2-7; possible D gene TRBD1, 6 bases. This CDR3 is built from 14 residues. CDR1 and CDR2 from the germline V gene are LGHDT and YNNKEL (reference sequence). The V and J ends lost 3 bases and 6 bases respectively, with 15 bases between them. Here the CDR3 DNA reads TGTGCCAGCAGCCAGTCACCGGGACAAACCGAGCAGTACTTC. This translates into CASSQSPGQTEQYF.

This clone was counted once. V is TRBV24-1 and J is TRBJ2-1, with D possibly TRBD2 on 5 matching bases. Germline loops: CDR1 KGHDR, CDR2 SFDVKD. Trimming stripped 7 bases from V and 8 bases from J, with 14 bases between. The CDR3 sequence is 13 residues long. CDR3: CATRNSGWDEQFF. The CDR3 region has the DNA TGTGCCACCAGGAACAGCGGTTGGGATGAGCAGTTCTTC.

The DNA of the CDR3 is TGCGCCAGCAGTGAGGGGGGGACCGGTACGCAGTATTTT. It is translated as CASSEGGTGTQYF. The chain recombines TRBV10-1 with TRBJ2-3, with D perhaps TRBD2 (6 bases). Trimming cost V 2 bases and J 8 bases, with 11 bases left between them. Germline assignment: CDR1 WNHNN and CDR2 SYGVQD (reference sequence). This CDR3 is built from 13 residues.

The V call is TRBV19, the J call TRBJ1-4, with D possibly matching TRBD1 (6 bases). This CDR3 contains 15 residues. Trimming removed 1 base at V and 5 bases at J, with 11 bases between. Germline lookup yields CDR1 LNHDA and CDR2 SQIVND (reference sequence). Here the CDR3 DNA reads TGTGCCAGTAGTATAGCGGCAGGGGAGAATGAAAAACTGTTTTTT. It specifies CASSIAAGENEKLFF.

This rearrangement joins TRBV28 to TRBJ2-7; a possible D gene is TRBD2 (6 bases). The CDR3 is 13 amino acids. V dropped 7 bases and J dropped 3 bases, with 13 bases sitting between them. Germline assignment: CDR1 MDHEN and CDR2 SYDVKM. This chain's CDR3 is CASTLGLSYEQYF. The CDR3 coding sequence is TGTGCCAGCACGCTGGGACTCAGCTACGAGCAGTACTTC.

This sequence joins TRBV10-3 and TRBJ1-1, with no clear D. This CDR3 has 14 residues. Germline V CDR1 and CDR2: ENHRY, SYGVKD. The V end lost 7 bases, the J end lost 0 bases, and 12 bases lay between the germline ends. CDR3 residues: CAITREFMNTEAFF. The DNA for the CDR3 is TGTGCCATCACAAGGGAGTTCATGAACACTGAAGCTTTCTTT.

The CDR3 coding sequence is TGTGCCAGCAGCTTGGCCAGGGGACAGGGCACAGATACGCAGTATTTT. As protein: CASSLARGQGTDTQYF. V is TRBV5-4 and J is TRBJ2-3; 8 bases agree with TRBD1. In germline, CDR1 is SGHNT, CDR2 YYREEE (reference sequence). The ends lost 0 bases at V and 1 base at J; junction bases unmatched: 4. The CDR3 contains 16 residues.

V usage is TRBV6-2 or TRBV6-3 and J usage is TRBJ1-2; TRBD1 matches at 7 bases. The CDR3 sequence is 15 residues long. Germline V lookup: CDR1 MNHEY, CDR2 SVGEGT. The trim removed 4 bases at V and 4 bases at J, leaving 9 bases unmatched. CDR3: CASSSSTGFSYGYTF. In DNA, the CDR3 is TGTGCCAGCAGTTCGTCGACAGGGTTCAGCTATGGCTACACCTTC.

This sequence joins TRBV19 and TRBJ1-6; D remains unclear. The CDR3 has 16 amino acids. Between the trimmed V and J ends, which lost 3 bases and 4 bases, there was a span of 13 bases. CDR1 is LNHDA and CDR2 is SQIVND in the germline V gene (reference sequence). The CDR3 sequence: CASSITSGRYNSPLHF. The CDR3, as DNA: TGTGCCAGTAGTATTACAAGTGGGAGGTATAATTCACCCCTCCACTTT.

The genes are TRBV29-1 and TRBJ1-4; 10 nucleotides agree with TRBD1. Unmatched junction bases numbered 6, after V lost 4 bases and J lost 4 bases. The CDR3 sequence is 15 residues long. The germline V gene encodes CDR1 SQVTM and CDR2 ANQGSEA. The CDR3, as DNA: TGCAGCGTTGGGGGGACAGGGGCAAATAATGAAAAACTGTTTTTT. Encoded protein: CSVGGTGANNEKLFF.

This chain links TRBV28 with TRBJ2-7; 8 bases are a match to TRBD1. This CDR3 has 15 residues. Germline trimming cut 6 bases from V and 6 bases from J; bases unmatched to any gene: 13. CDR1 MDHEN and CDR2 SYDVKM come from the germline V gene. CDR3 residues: CASRNFGQGPGEQYF. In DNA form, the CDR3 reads TGTGCCAGCAGGAACTTCGGACAGGGTCCGGGCGAGCAGTACTTC.

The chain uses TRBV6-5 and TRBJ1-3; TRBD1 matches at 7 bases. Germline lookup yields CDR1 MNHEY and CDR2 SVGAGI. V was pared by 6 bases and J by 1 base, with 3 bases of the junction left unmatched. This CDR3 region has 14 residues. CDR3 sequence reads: CASSPTGSGNTIYF. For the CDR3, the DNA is TGTGCCAGCAGCCCGACAGGGTCTGGAAACACCATATATTTT.

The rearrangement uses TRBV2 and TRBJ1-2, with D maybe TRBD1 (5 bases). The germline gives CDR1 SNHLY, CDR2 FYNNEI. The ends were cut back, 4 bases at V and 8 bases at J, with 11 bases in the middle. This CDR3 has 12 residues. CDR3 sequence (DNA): TGTGCCAGCAGTGCCGGGGGTAGAGGCTACACCTTC. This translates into CASSAGGRGYTF. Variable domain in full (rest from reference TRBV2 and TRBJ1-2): EPEVTQTPSHQVTQMGQEVILRCVPISNHLYFYWYRQILGQKVEFLVSFYNNEISEKSEIFDDQFSVERPDGSNFTLKIRSTKLEDSAMYFCASSAGGRGYTFGSGTRLTVV.

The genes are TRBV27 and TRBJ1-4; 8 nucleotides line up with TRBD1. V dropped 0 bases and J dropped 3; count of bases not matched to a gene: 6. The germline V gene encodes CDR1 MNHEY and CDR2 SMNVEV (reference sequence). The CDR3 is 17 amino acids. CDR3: CASSLSAGGRANEKLFF. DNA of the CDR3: TGTGCCAGCAGTTTATCGGCAGGGGGCAGAGCTAATGAAAAACTGTTTTTT.

CDR3 residues: CASSLGLGPGEQFF. CDR3 nucleotide sequence: TGTGCCAGCAGTTTAGGCCTGGGGCCGGGTGAGCAGTTCTTC. This chain joins TRBV28 and TRBJ2-1; a weak D match, TRBD1 (5 bases). The CDR3 covers 14 residues. The germline V and J ends were trimmed by 2 bases and 9 bases, with 14 bases remaining between them. CDR1 and CDR2 from the germline V gene are MDHEN and SYDVKM.

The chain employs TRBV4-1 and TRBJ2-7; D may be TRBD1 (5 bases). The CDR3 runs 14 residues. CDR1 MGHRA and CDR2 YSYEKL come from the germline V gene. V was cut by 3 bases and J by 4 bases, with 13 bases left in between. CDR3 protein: CASSQQQVGYEQYF. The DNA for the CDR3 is TGCGCCAGCAGCCAGCAACAGGTGGGTTACGAGCAGTACTTC.